This TCR beta chain was recovered during a study of blood T cells in healthy people across ages. The study isolated at least 6 million PBMCs from each sample. It was with a sample-barcoded 5' primer and a J-beta primer mix that a second PCR of about 6 to 12 cycles was run. From the 5' RACE reads, TCRdb called clonotypes with MiXCR, one entry per CDR3 protein. The table includes roughly 1.5 million distinct CDR3 sequences, 40% to 45% detected once. This clonotype appeared a few times. The ends were cut back, 1 base at V and 0 bases at J, with 12 bases in the middle. The germline CDR1 and CDR2 sequences are SEHNR and FQNEAQ (reference sequence). The CDR3 is 16 amino acids.

The sequence came from a woman younger than 35 in good health. Source material: blood. This chain links TRBV7-9 with TRBJ1-2, with a tentative D call TRBD1 (5 bases). CDR3 DNA sequence: TGTGCCAGCAGCTTAGTCGCAGGGTCGGCTAACTATGGCTACACCTTC. Protein product: CASSLVAGSANYGYTF.